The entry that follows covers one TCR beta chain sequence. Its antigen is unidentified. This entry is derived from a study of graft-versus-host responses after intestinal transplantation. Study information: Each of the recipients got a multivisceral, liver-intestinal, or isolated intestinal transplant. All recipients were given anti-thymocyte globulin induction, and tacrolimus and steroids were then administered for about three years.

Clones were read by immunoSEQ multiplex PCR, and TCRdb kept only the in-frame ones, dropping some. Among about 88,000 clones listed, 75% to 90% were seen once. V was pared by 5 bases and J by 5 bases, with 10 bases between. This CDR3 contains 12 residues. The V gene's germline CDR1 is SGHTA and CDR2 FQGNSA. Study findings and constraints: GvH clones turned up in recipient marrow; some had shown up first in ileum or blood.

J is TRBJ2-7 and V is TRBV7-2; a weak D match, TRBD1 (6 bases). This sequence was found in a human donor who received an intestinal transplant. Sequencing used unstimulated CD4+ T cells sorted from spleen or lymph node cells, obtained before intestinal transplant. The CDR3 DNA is TGTGCCAGCAGCCTGACAGGCAACGAGCAGTACTTC. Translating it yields CASSLTGNEQYF.